This TCR beta chain was recovered during a study of CD8 T cell repertoires and HIV-1 epitope variants. Study at large: Separate wells received one of Twenty-five Gag or Nef variant peptides. Control wells had CMV/EBV/flu peptides, negative Ebola AY9, or no peptide. The baseline condition was 1M T cells left uncultured.

With regard to this clone: Antigen: not known.

Profiling relied on immunoSEQ multiplex PCR, and the TCRdb table lists in-frame clones only, not all of them. The table shows some 5,500 clones, with about 70% occurring only once. The CDR3 extends over 15 amino acids. Trimming took off 1 base at V and 0 bases at J, with 9 bases between the two ends. Per the germline V gene, CDR1 is SEHNR and CDR2 is FQNEAQ (reference sequence). Findings of the study overall: Some ten TCR beta clonotypes were antigen-specific, more than five apparently recognizing autologous or escape variants.

Specimen: cultured CD8+ T cells derived from PBMCs. The TCR sequence derives from a male donor with HIV. This sequence joins TRBV7-9 and TRBJ1-2; TRBD1 might be the D (5 bases). CDR3 coding DNA: TGTGCCAGCAGCTTAGGGGGGTCAGCTAACTATGGCTACACCTTC. Translated: CASSLGGSANYGYTF. Based on the CDR3 plus reference TRBV7-9 and TRBJ1-2, the full variable domain is DTGVSQNPRHKITKRGQNVTFRCDPISEHNRLYWYRQTLGQGPEFLTYFQNEAQLEKSRLLSDRFSAERPKGSFSTLEIQRTEQGDSAMYLCASSLGGSANYGYTFGSGTRLTVV.